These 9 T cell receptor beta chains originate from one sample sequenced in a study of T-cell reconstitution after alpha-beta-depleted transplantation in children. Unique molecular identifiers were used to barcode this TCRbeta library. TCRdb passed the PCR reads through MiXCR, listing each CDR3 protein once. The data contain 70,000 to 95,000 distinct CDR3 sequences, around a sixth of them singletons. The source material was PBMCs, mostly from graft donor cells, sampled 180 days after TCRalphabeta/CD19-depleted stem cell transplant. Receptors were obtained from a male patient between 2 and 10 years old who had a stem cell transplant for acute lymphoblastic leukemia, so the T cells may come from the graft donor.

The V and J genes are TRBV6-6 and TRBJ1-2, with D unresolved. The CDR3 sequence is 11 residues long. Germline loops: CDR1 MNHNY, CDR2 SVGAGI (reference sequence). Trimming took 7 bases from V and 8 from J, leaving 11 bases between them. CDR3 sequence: CASTLPGGYTF. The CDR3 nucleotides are TGTGCCAGCACCCTCCCGGGCGGCTACACCTTC.

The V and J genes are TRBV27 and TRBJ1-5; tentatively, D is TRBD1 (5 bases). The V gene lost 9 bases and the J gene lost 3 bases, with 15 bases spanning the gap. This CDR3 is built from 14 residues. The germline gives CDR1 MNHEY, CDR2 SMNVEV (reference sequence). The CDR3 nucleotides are TGTGCCAGTCGTCTGGGGGGATCCAATCAGCCCCAGCATTTT. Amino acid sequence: CASRLGGSNQPQHF.

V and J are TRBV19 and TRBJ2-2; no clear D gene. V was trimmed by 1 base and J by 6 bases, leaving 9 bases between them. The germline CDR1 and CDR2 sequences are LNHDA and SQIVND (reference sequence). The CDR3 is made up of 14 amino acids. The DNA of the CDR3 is TGTGCCAGTAGTATAGGCATGGGTGCCGGGGAGCTGTTTTTT. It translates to CASSIGMGAGELFF.

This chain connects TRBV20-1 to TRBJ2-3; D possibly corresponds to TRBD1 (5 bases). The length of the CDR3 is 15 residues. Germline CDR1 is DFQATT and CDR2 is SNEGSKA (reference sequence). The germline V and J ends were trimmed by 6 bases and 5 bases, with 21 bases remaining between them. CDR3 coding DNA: TGCAGTGCCCCTCAACCGGACATCCCACAAGATACGCAGTATTTT. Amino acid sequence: CSAPQPDIPQDTQYF.

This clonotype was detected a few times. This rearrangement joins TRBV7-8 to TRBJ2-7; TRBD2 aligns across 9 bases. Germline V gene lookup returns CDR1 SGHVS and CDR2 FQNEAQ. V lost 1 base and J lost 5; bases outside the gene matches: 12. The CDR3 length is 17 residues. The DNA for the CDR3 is TGTGCCAGCAGCTTAGATATGTGGGGCGGGGGGGTCGACGAGCAGTACTTC. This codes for CASSLDMWGGGVDEQYF.

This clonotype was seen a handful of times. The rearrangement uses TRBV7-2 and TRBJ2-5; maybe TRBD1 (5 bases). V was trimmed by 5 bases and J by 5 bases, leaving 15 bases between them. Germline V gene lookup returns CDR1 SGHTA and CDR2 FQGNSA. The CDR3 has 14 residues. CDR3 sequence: CASSTPRVEETQYF. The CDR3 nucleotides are TGTGCCAGCAGCACCCCCAGGGTGGAGGAGACCCAGTACTTC.

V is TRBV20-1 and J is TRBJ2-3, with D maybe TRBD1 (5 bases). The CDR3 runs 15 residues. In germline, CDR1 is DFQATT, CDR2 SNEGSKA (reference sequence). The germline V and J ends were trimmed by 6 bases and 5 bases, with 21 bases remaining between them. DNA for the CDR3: TGCAGTGCCCCTCAACCGGACATCCAACAAGATACGCAGTATTTT. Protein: CSAPQPDIQQDTQYF.

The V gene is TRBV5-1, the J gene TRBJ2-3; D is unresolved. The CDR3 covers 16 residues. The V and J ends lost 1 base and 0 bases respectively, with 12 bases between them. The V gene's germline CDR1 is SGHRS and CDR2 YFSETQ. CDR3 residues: CASSLRWPASTDTQYF. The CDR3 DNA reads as TGCGCCAGCAGCTTGCGCTGGCCCGCTAGCACAGATACGCAGTATTTT.

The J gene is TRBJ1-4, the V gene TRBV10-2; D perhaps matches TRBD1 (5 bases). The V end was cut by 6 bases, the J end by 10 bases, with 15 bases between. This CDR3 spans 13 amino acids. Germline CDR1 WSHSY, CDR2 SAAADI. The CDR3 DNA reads TGCGCCAGCAGGGGGTCGCAGGGCGGAAAACTGTTTTTT. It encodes CASRGSQGGKLFF.